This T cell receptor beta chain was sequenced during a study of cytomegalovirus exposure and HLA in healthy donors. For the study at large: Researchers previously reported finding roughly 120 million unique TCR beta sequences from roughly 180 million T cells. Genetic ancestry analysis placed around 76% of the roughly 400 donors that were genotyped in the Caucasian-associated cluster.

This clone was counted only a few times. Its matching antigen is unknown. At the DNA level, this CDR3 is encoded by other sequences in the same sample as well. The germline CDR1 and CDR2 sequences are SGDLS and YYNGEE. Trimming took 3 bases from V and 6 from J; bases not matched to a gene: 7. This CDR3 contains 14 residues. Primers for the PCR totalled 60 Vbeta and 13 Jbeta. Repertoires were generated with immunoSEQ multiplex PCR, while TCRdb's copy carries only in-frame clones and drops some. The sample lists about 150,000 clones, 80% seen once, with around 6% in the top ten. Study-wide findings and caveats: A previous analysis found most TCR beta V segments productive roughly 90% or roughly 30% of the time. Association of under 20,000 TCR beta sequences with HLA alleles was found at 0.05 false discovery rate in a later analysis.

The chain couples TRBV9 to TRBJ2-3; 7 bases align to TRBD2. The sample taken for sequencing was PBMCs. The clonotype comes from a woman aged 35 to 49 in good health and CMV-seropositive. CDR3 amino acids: CASSASGKLDTQYF. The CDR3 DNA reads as TGTGCCAGCAGCGCAAGCGGGAAGTTGGATACGCAGTATTTT.